Below are 22 T cell receptor beta chains sequenced from a single sample in a study of T cells in Graves' hyperthyroidism and ophthalmopathy. RNA transcripts provided the source from which TCR beta CDR3 regions were amplified. In the first-round RT-PCR of the TCR CDR3, the HTBI primer set was used. Each CDR3 protein gets one entry after TCRdb re-called the multiplex PCR reads with MiXCR. This table has more than 550,000 distinct CDR3 sequences, under 20% appearing once. Sequencing used blood. These receptors all come from a woman between 45 and 60 years old with Graves' hyperthyroidism that later progressed to Graves' ophthalmopathy.

The chain links TRBV14 to TRBJ1-3; D remains unclear. Trimming took off 0 bases at V and 13 bases at J, with 13 bases between the two ends. The germline V gene encodes CDR1 SGHDN and CDR2 FVKESK. This CDR3 comprises 13 residues. CDR3 DNA sequence: TGTGCCAGCAGCCAAGATGGGTACTCATTAATATATTTT. Protein sequence: CASSQDGYSLIYF.

This chain connects TRBV2 to TRBJ1-2; D ambiguous. Looked up from germline, CDR1 is SNHLY and CDR2 is FYNNEI. V gave up 2 bases and J gave up 5 bases, with 15 bases separating them. The CDR3 is 15 amino acids. CDR3 nucleotides: TGTGCCAGCAGTGAAAACATCGGCCGGGTTTATGGCTACACCTTC. Protein sequence: CASSENIGRVYGYTF.

This clonotype was recorded once. The rearrangement links TRBV4-1 to TRBJ2-7; D unresolved. The germline V and J ends were trimmed by 0 bases and 6 bases, with 9 bases remaining between them. Germline loops: CDR1 MGHRA, CDR2 YSYEKL. CDR3 length equals 13 residues. The CDR3: CASSQDPLFEQYF. The CDR3 region has the DNA TGCGCCAGCAGCCAAGACCCCCTTTTCGAGCAGTACTTC.

The chain uses TRBV15 and TRBJ2-5; TRBD2 is a possible D gene (6 bases). Germline V gene sequence: CDR1 LNHNV, CDR2 YYDKDF (reference sequence). Trimming removed 1 base at V and 5 bases at J, with 11 bases between. The CDR3 has 14 amino acids. CDR3 sequence (DNA): TGTGCCACCAGCAGAGTTACAGGAGGGGAGACCCAGTACTTC. Protein sequence: CATSRVTGGETQYF.

This rearrangement joins TRBV4-1 to TRBJ1-5; TRBD1 matches 9 bases. The trim removed 8 bases at V and 1 base at J, leaving 6 bases unmatched. Looked up from germline, CDR1 is MGHRA and CDR2 is YSYEKL. The CDR3 loop spans 15 amino acids. The CDR3, as DNA: TGCGCCAGCCGGGACAGGGCCTTAAGCAATCAGCCCCAGCATTTT. Its translation is CASRDRALSNQPQHF.

This clonotype was counted at least ten times. The genes are TRBV12-3 or TRBV12-4 and TRBJ1-6, with D perhaps TRBD1 (5 bases). V gave up 5 bases and J gave up 14 bases, with 10 bases separating them. The CDR3 is made up of 11 amino acids. The CDR3 sequence: CASSQGLALHF. The CDR3 DNA follows: TGTGCCAGCAGTCAGGGTTTGGCCCTCCACTTT.

This clonotype has just a few counts. The chain is built from TRBV30 and TRBJ2-2, with 9 positions matching TRBD2. Germline V CDR1 and CDR2: GTSNPN, SVGIG (reference sequence). CDR3 length: 16 amino acids. V shed 3 bases and J 2 bases; nucleotides not matched to a gene: 7. The CDR3 loop reads CAWSKGRGGNTGELFF. Here the CDR3 DNA reads TGTGCCTGGAGCAAGGGGCGGGGGGGCAACACCGGGGAGCTGTTTTTT.

This clonotype was recorded at least ten times. The chain carries TRBV6-5 and TRBJ1-1, with D unclear. V shed 4 bases and J shed 6 bases, with 21 bases lying between them. The CDR3 consists of 16 residues. CDR1 is MNHEY and CDR2 is SVGAGI in the germline V gene. As DNA, the CDR3 is TGTGCCAGCAGTTCCGTACCCCTTGGAGGCATGCCTGAAGCTTTCTTT. It encodes CASSSVPLGGMPEAFF.

The sample holds many counts of this clonotype. The chain has TRBV12-3 or TRBV12-4 and TRBJ2-1; D not certain. V was cut by 4 bases and J by 7 bases, with 5 bases left in between. The CDR3 loop spans 11 amino acids. CDR3 region: CASSYGNEQFF. The CDR3, as DNA: TGTGCCAGCAGTTATGGGAATGAGCAGTTCTTC.

This clonotype was picked up a small number of times. V and J are TRBV5-1 and TRBJ2-2; 8 bases fit TRBD1. This CDR3 is built from 14 residues. Germline CDR1 and CDR2: SGHRS and YFSETQ. The J segment lost 1 base and the V segment lost 7 bases, leaving 3 bases of the junction unmatched. The CDR3 protein is CASRTGGNTGELFF. DNA of the CDR3: TGCGCCAGCCGAACAGGGGGGAACACCGGGGAGCTGTTTTTT.

The sample holds many counts of this clonotype. This could be a read error, since a much larger clone is one nucleotide away. The chain couples TRBV6-6 to TRBJ1-1; D call uncertain. V was shortened by 2 bases and J by 4 bases, with 5 bases between the two germline ends. Per germline, CDR1 MNHNY and CDR2 SVGAGI (reference sequence). The CDR3 sequence is 12 residues long. CDR3: CASSYRITEAFF. DNA of the CDR3: TGTGCCAGCAGTTACAGGATCACTGAAGCTTTCTTT.

In its sample, this clonotype was seen many times. The chain links TRBV12-3 or TRBV12-4 to TRBJ1-1; tentatively, D is TRBD1 (6 bases). CDR3 length equals 13 residues. Trimming stripped 8 bases from V and 5 bases from J, with 15 bases between. The CDR3 loop is CASATTDRTEAFF. As DNA, the CDR3 is TGTGCCAGCGCAACTACTGACAGGACTGAAGCTTTCTTT.

This clonotype was observed a handful of times. The rearrangement uses TRBV9 and TRBJ1-3; tentatively, D is TRBD1 (6 bases). CDR3 length: 14 residues. V was pared by 4 bases and J by 8 bases, with 16 bases between. Germline V gene data show CDR1 as SGDLS and CDR2 as YYNGEE. CDR3 coding DNA: TGTGCCAGCAGCCCCGGGACAACTCCTGACACCATATATTTT. This gives the protein CASSPGTTPDTIYF.

This clonotype has a count of ten or more. The gene calls are TRBV7-2 and TRBJ2-7, with TRBD1 as a possible D gene (7 bases). Germline CDR1 is SGHTA and CDR2 is FQGNSA. This CDR3 has 16 residues. Trimming took off 1 base at V and 4 bases at J, with 17 bases between the two ends. The CDR3 is CASSLVPAGQTYEQYF. DNA for the CDR3: TGTGCCAGCAGCTTAGTCCCCGCGGGACAGACTTACGAGCAGTACTTC. Drawing the rest from reference TRBV7-2 and TRBJ2-7, the complete variable domain is GAGVSQSPSNKVTEKGKDVELRCDPISGHTALYWYRQSLGQGLEFLIYFQGNSAPDKSGLPSDRFSAERTGGSVSTLTIQRTQQEDSAVYLCASSLVPAGQTYEQYFGPGTRLTVT.

The rearrangement uses TRBV2 and TRBJ1-4; D gene ambiguous. Germline assignment: CDR1 SNHLY and CDR2 FYNNEI. The CDR3 runs 14 residues. The V end lost 4 bases, the J end lost 10 bases, and 16 bases lay between the germline ends. CDR3 nucleotide sequence: TGTGCCAGCAGTGTAGTGGATTTGCAAGGAAAACTGTTTTTT. Its protein is CASSVVDLQGKLFF.

This clonotype was seen repeatedly, ten times or more. Mismatch with germline at one junction end may stem from a read error. The chain employs TRBV15 and TRBJ1-1; D unresolved. Germline-derived CDR1 and CDR2 are LNHNV and YYDKDF (reference sequence). CDR3 length: 13 amino acids. CDR3 in amino acids: CAASIGVDTEAFF. The CDR3, as DNA: TGTGCCGCCAGTATCGGAGTCGATACTGAAGCTTTCTTT.

This clonotype showed up many times. The chain has TRBV6-5 and TRBJ2-5, with a weak D call TRBD1 (6 bases). The CDR3 sequence is 17 residues long. Germline V gives CDR1 MNHEY, CDR2 SVGAGI. The V end was cut by 0 bases, the J end by 4 bases, with 18 bases between. CDR3 sequence: CASSYSKGNRDPETQYF. Written as DNA, the CDR3 is TGTGCCAGCAGTTACTCGAAAGGGAACAGGGACCCAGAGACCCAGTACTTC.

The chain uses TRBV2 and TRBJ1-5; possibly TRBD1 for D (6 bases). V lost 7 bases, J lost 2 bases, and 9 bases lay in between. The CDR3 spans 13 residues. Per the germline V gene, CDR1 is SNHLY and CDR2 is FYNNEI. The CDR3 bases are TGTGCCAGCATGGGGGGCGGCAATCAGCCCCAGCATTTT. It encodes CASMGGGNQPQHF.

This clonotype was counted ten times or more. V gene TRBV20-1 combines with J gene TRBJ1-2; D is unresolved. In germline, CDR1 is DFQATT, CDR2 SNEGSKA (reference sequence). The CDR3 contains 14 residues. V was trimmed by 3 bases and J by 1 base, leaving 12 bases between them. The CDR3 bases are TGCAGTGCTAGGGCGGACTACCATAACTATGGCTACACCTTC. This translates into CSARADYHNYGYTF.

The chain joins TRBV6-1 to TRBJ2-3, with TRBD2 matching over 11 bases. J gave up 1 base and V 5 bases, and 14 bases lay outside the gene matches. The CDR3 sequence is 19 residues long. Germline V CDR1 and CDR2: MNHNS, SASEGT. As DNA, the CDR3 is TGTGCCAGCAGTTCGCTGACTAGCGGGGTCCCGCTGGGCACAGATACGCAGTATTTT. This sequence encodes CASSSLTSGVPLGTDTQYF.

The chain couples TRBV29-1 to TRBJ2-7; maybe TRBD1 (6 bases). There are 13 residues in the CDR3. Trimming took off 5 bases at V and 0 bases at J, with 11 bases between the two ends. CDR1 and CDR2 from the germline V gene are SQVTM and ANQGSEA. The CDR3 bases are TGCAGCGTTATCAGGGGAGACTCCTACGAGCAGTACTTC. As protein: CSVIRGDSYEQYF.

This clonotype was seen many times. The V and J genes are TRBV29-1 and TRBJ2-1; no definite D call. This CDR3 is 15 amino acids long. Germline V lookup: CDR1 SQVTM, CDR2 ANQGSEA. With 5 bases removed from V and 2 bases from J, the gap between germline ends came to 16 bases. DNA of the CDR3: TGCAGCGTTACCCTTGAAGCCCCAACCTACAATGAGCAGTTCTTC. This sequence encodes CSVTLEAPTYNEQFF.